One T cell receptor (beta chain) is described in this entry. This entry comes from a study of blood T cell repertoires in COVID-19. The length of the CDR3 is 19 residues. Germline assignment: CDR1 LNHNV and CDR2 YYDKDF (reference sequence). Trimming at V came to 0 bases and at J to 5 bases, leaving 18 bases not matched to a gene. Original data processing: Estimation of nucleated cell counts relied on the amplification of reference gene primers. Libraries were prepared by immunoSEQ multiplex PCR; TCRdb keeps only in-frame clonotypes and omits some of them. V and J calls plus clone size are reproduced from that table; the DNA served to infer D and trimming. The sample has fewer than 150,000 clones, around 83% seen once.

The sequencing sample was made of peripheral blood. The sequence came from a woman older than 75 with acute or convalescent COVID-19. The gene calls are TRBV15 and TRBJ2-5, with TRBD2 matching over 7 bases. In DNA form, the CDR3 reads TGTGCCACCAGCAGAGATCAGGAGGGAGGGATGGGAGACCTGGAGACCCAGTACTTC. The encoded protein is CATSRDQEGGMGDLETQYF.